Below, 32 T cell receptor beta chains from the same sample are listed, as sequenced in a study of cytomegalovirus exposure and HLA in healthy donors. Use of 60 Vbeta and 13 Jbeta primers characterized the PCR. This table comes from immunoSEQ multiplex PCR, and its TCRdb copy is limited to in-frame clones, with some not included. Counted here are about 160,000 clones, about 60% occurring once; the ten biggest clones make up roughly 7%. Source material: PBMCs. These TCRs come from a woman aged 60-70 years in good health and CMV-seropositive.

This chain uses TRBV30 with TRBJ2-5; TRBD2 matches 9 bases. CDR1 is GTSNPN and CDR2 is SVGIG in the germline V gene (reference sequence). The V gene end was trimmed by 2 bases and the J gene end by 3 bases; junction bases not matched to a gene: 1. CDR3 length: 13 amino acids. Here the CDR3 DNA reads TGTGCCTGGAGTTTAGCGGGGGAAGAGACCCAGTACTTC. It specifies CAWSLAGEETQYF.

The rearrangement uses TRBV2 and TRBJ2-5; a weak D match, TRBD2 (6 bases). Germline V gives CDR1 SNHLY, CDR2 FYNNEI. The CDR3 runs to 15 residues. V lost 6 bases, J lost 5 bases, and 19 bases lay in between. CDR3 coding DNA: TGTGCCAGCAGGGGGGAAACTCTAGCGATCGAGACCCAGTACTTC. It encodes CASRGETLAIETQYF.

This chain links TRBV2 with TRBJ1-3; D gene uncertain. CDR3 size: 14 residues. Per germline, CDR1 SNHLY and CDR2 FYNNEI. The ends were cut back, 7 bases at V and 2 bases at J, with 12 bases in the middle. The CDR3 loop reads CASNSGSAGNTIYF. The CDR3 DNA sequence: TGTGCCAGCAATTCCGGGTCCGCTGGAAACACCATATATTTT.

This clone was detected only a few times. The chain has TRBV7-9 and TRBJ1-2, with 9 bases identical to TRBD1. The CDR3 is 15 residues long. J was trimmed by 7 bases and V by 5 bases; bases with no gene match: 11. Germline CDR1 is SEHNR and CDR2 is FQNEAQ (reference sequence). CDR3 sequence: CASSPFRDRVGGYTF. The CDR3 bases are TGTGCCAGCAGCCCATTCCGGGACAGGGTCGGTGGCTACACCTTC.

In this sample, this clone turned up a few times. This chain joins TRBV23-1 and TRBJ1-3; D uncertain. TRBV23-1 is recorded as an ORF, its role being uncertain. The CDR3 runs 15 residues. Trimming removed 1 base at V and 7 bases at J, with 14 bases between. The DNA of the CDR3 is TGCGCCAGCAGTCAATTGGGCCCCCGAAGGAACACCATATATTTT. Translating it yields CASSQLGPRRNTIYF.

The chain is built from TRBV11-2 and TRBJ2-2; 8 nucleotides align to TRBD1. Germline assignment: CDR1 SGHAT and CDR2 FQNNGV. J was trimmed by 5 bases and V by 0 bases; bases with no gene match: 5. The CDR3 sequence is 16 residues long. CDR3 sequence (DNA): TGTGCCAGCAGCTTAGATAGCGGACAGGGAACCGGGGAGCTGTTTTTT. This translates into CASSLDSGQGTGELFF.

The rearrangement links TRBV7-8 to TRBJ1-2, with 7 positions matching TRBD1. V lost 2 bases, J lost 4 bases, and 13 bases stayed unmatched. Germline V lookup: CDR1 SGHVS, CDR2 FQNEAQ. The CDR3 runs 17 residues. CDR3 sequence reads: CASSLLTYRGMFYGYTF. CDR3 nucleotide sequence: TGTGCCAGCAGCTTACTAACCTACAGGGGTATGTTCTATGGCTACACCTTC. Supplemented by reference TRBV7-8 and TRBJ1-2, the full variable domain reads GAGVSQSPRYKVAKRGQDVALRCDPISGHVSLFWYQQALGQGPEFLTYFQNEAQLDKSGLPSDRFFAERPEGSVSTLKIQRTQQEDSAVYLCASSLLTYRGMFYGYTFGSGTRLTVV.

This chain joins TRBV15 and TRBJ2-3; the match to TRBD2 covers 11 bases. The V and J ends lost 0 bases and 5 bases, in that order; junction bases with no gene match: 4. Germline V CDR1 and CDR2: LNHNV, YYDKDF (reference sequence). This CDR3 contains 16 residues. In nucleotides, the CDR3 is TGTGCCACCAGCAGAGAAACTAGCGGGAGCTTAGATACGCAGTATTTT. This codes for CATSRETSGSLDTQYF.

The chain is built from TRBV13 and TRBJ2-7, with D perhaps TRBD1 (7 bases). The CDR3 has 14 residues. Germline values: CDR1 PRHDT, CDR2 FYEKMQ (reference sequence). Trimming cost V 8 bases and J 1 base, with 15 bases left between them. CDR3 sequence reads: CASALAGQSYEQYF. CDR3 sequence (DNA): TGTGCCAGCGCTCTTGCGGGACAGTCCTACGAGCAGTACTTC.

The chain combines TRBV6-1 with TRBJ2-5; 7 nucleotides align to TRBD2. The end of the DNA fits TRBJ2-7 better, so the J call may be wrong. This CDR3 contains 14 residues. The germline V gene has CDR1 MNHNS and CDR2 SASEGT. The CDR3 here is CASSGLGLSYEQYF. CDR3 DNA: TGTGCCAGCAGTGGCCTGGGACTATCCTACGAGCAGTACTTC.

This clone was seen just once. This rearrangement joins TRBV5-1 to TRBJ1-1, with D possibly being TRBD1 (5 bases). Germline V lookup: CDR1 SGHRS, CDR2 YFSETQ. CDR3 length: 15 residues. The V and J ends lost 4 bases and 4 bases respectively, with 17 bases between them. CDR3 nucleotide sequence: TGCGCCAGCAGCCCCGTTGCAGGGCTGGTCACTGAAGCTTTCTTT. Translation gives CASSPVAGLVTEAFF.

The V call is TRBV5-4, the J call TRBJ2-7; D might be TRBD2 (6 bases). The germline V gene has CDR1 SGHNT and CDR2 YYREEE (reference sequence). The V end was cut by 4 bases, the J end by 2 bases, with 16 bases between. The CDR3 loop spans 15 amino acids. CDR3 in DNA: TGTGCCAGCAGCCACGACGTGGGGGGTGCCTACGAGCAGTACTTC. Translating it yields CASSHDVGGAYEQYF.

This chain uses TRBV10-3 with TRBJ2-5; 9 bases align to TRBD2. V dropped 0 bases and J dropped 2; count of bases not matched to a gene: 1. Germline loops: CDR1 ENHRY, CDR2 SYGVKD. The length of the CDR3 is 15 residues. CDR3 coding DNA: TGTGCCATCAGTGAGTCGGCGGGAGGGCAAGAGACCCAGTACTTC. Protein: CAISESAGGQETQYF.

This clone was seen a few times. This rearrangement joins TRBV7-2 to TRBJ2-1; 8 bases line up with TRBD2. V dropped 6 bases and J dropped 0; count of bases not matched to a gene: 4. The length of the CDR3 is 15 residues. Per the germline V gene, CDR1 is SGHTA and CDR2 is FQGNSA. The CDR3 spells CASRASGPSYNEQFF. CDR3 DNA: TGTGCCAGCAGGGCTAGCGGGCCCTCCTACAATGAGCAGTTCTTC. The full variable domain, in which reference TRBV7-2 and TRBJ2-1 provide the parts outside the CDR3, is GAGVSQSPSNKVTEKGKDVELRCDPISGHTALYWYRQSLGQGLEFLIYFQGNSAPDKSGLPSDRFSAERTGGSVSTLTIQRTQQEDSAVYLCASRASGPSYNEQFFGPGTRLTVL.

This clone turned up a few times. The chain is built from TRBV5-1 and TRBJ1-1, with 8 bases aligning to TRBD1. Germline V gene lookup returns CDR1 SGHRS and CDR2 YFSETQ. The CDR3 contains 14 residues. V shed 7 bases and J 4 bases; nucleotides not matched to a gene: 9. The CDR3 region is CASCPGGTGTEAFF. CDR3 DNA: TGCGCCAGCTGCCCCGGGGGGACAGGCACTGAAGCTTTCTTT.

This chain links TRBV28 with TRBJ1-2; 9 bases are shared with TRBD1. Trimming removed 6 bases from V and 2 bases from J; junction bases left unmatched: 10. The CDR3 covers 16 residues. CDR1 is MDHEN and CDR2 is SYDVKM in the germline V gene. CDR3 nucleotide sequence: TGTGCCAGCAGGTCCGTTGCCGGGACAGGGAACTATGGCTACACCTTC. This translates into CASRSVAGTGNYGYTF.

V gene TRBV7-3 combines with J gene TRBJ2-1; TRBD2 matches 9 bases. V lost 5 bases and J lost 7; bases outside the gene matches: 9. This CDR3 spans 15 amino acids. CDR1 and CDR2 from the germline V gene are SGHTA and FQGTGA. CDR3 sequence: CASSQGLAGLNEQFF. As DNA, the CDR3 is TGTGCCAGCAGCCAGGGTCTAGCGGGACTGAATGAGCAGTTCTTC.

This clone was recorded a few times. The chain recombines TRBV2 with TRBJ1-1; D gene unclear. Germline V gene sequence: CDR1 SNHLY, CDR2 FYNNEI. The CDR3 sequence is 13 residues long. The V end was cut by 7 bases, the J end by 5 bases, with 14 bases between. The CDR3 sequence: CASTGGRVTEAFF. The CDR3 nucleotides are TGTGCCAGCACTGGAGGGAGAGTGACTGAAGCTTTCTTT.

The chain recombines TRBV4-1 with TRBJ2-5; 9 bases agree with TRBD2. The CDR3 totals 15 residues. J gave up 4 bases and V 8 bases, and 11 bases lay outside the gene matches. Germline lookup yields CDR1 MGHRA and CDR2 YSYEKL. CDR3 in amino acids: CASSPSSGRGETQYF. CDR3 sequence (DNA): TGCGCCAGCTCGCCAAGTAGCGGGAGAGGAGAGACCCAGTACTTC.

The CDR3, as DNA: TGTGCCAGCAGTCCCGGACTAGCTAAAGAGACCCAGTACTTC. This sequence encodes CASSPGLAKETQYF. J is TRBJ2-5 and V is TRBV6-6; 8 bases map to TRBD2. CDR1 and CDR2 from the germline V gene are MNHNY and SVGAGI (reference sequence). There are 14 residues in the CDR3. The V and J ends lost 5 bases and 3 bases, in that order; junction bases with no gene match: 5.

CDR3 in amino acids: CASLIGYASEAFF. CDR3 nucleotide sequence: TGTGCCAGCCTAATTGGTTATGCGTCTGAAGCTTTCTTT. The chain is built from TRBV6-6 and TRBJ1-1; D is unresolved. Trimming shortened V by 8 bases and J by 6 bases, and 16 bases separated the two germline ends. The CDR3 contains 13 residues. The V gene's germline CDR1 is MNHNY and CDR2 SVGAGI (reference sequence).

This clone was seen more than once but under ten times. The chain joins TRBV18 to TRBJ1-5; a weak D match, TRBD1 (6 bases). V was shortened by 3 bases and J by 4 bases, with 13 bases between the two germline ends. CDR3 length: 15 residues. Germline lookup yields CDR1 KGHSH and CDR2 LQKENI. The CDR3 DNA sequence: TGTGCCAGCTCACCCGCACAGGGCGGAAATCAGCCCCAGCATTTT. Translation gives CASSPAQGGNQPQHF.

This clone was recorded once. This chain links TRBV28 with TRBJ1-5; D possibly corresponds to TRBD1 (6 bases). The V end was cut by 4 bases, the J end by 0 bases, with 10 bases between. There are 15 residues in the CDR3. Germline V gives CDR1 MDHEN, CDR2 SYDVKM. The CDR3 DNA reads as TGTGCCAGCAGTTACAGGGTTTATAGCAATCAGCCCCAGCATTTT. Protein: CASSYRVYSNQPQHF.

The chain is built from TRBV7-9 and TRBJ2-7, with TRBD2 matching over 13 bases. Germline V gene lookup returns CDR1 SEHNR and CDR2 FQNEAQ (reference sequence). With V trimmed by 1 base and J by 6 bases, 6 bases remained unmatched. The CDR3 contains 16 residues. In DNA form, the CDR3 reads TGTGCCAGCAGCTTAGGCGGGACTAGCGGGACGGTCGAGCAGTACTTC. It specifies CASSLGGTSGTVEQYF.

The V gene is TRBV19, the J gene TRBJ2-5, with 9 bases that match TRBD1. The CDR3 is 15 residues long. The germline V gene has CDR1 LNHDA and CDR2 SQIVND (reference sequence). V lost 4 bases to trimming and J lost 5 bases; unmatched junction nucleotides: 8. The CDR3 loop is CASSSRDREFETQYF. In DNA, the CDR3 is TGTGCCAGTAGTAGCCGGGACAGGGAGTTTGAGACCCAGTACTTC. The variable domain in full, completed from reference TRBV19 and TRBJ2-5, reads DGGITQSPKYLFRKEGQNVTLSCEQNLNHDAMYWYRQDPGQGLRLIYYSQIVNDFQKGDIAEGYSVSREKKESFPLTVTSAQKNPTAFYLCASSSRDREFETQYFGPGTRLLVL.

The chain couples TRBV7-3 to TRBJ2-1; 7 bases line up with TRBD2. Germline lookup yields CDR1 SGHTA and CDR2 FQGTGA. J was trimmed by 4 bases and V by 0 bases; bases with no gene match: 9. This CDR3 is built from 17 residues. CDR3 amino acids: CASSLTYLAGAYNEQFF. DNA of the CDR3: TGTGCCAGCAGCTTAACGTATTTGGCGGGAGCGTACAATGAGCAGTTCTTC.

CDR3 residues: CASREDRATDTQYF. The CDR3 region has the DNA TGTGCCAGCAGAGAAGACAGGGCCACAGATACGCAGTATTTT. This chain joins TRBV28 and TRBJ2-3, with 7 positions matching TRBD1. CDR3 size: 14 residues. The trim removed 6 bases at V and 2 bases at J, leaving 5 bases unmatched. The germline V gene encodes CDR1 MDHEN and CDR2 SYDVKM.

The chain carries TRBV18 and TRBJ2-1; possible D gene TRBD2, 5 bases. Germline V CDR1 and CDR2: KGHSH, LQKENI. Trimming stripped 2 bases from V and 0 bases from J, with 11 bases between. The CDR3 extends over 16 amino acids. The CDR3 nucleotides read TGTGCCAGCTCACCAGGAGGAGCGAGCTCCTACAATGAGCAGTTCTTC. Protein sequence: CASSPGGASSYNEQFF.

This clone was seen more than once but under ten times. The gene calls are TRBV15 and TRBJ2-3; 7 bases line up with TRBD1. The germline gives CDR1 LNHNV, CDR2 YYDKDF (reference sequence). This CDR3 contains 18 residues. V shed 0 bases and J 4 bases; nucleotides not matched to a gene: 13. CDR3 amino acids: CATSRETGTAGVADTQYF. The CDR3 nucleotides read TGTGCCACCAGCAGAGAAACCGGGACAGCCGGAGTGGCAGATACGCAGTATTTT.

This CDR3 reads CASSRTRGTGELFF. CDR3 nucleotides: TGCGCCAGCAGCCGGACTAGGGGTACCGGGGAGCTGTTTTTT. The chain has TRBV4-3 and TRBJ2-2, with 7 bases lining up with TRBD2. The CDR3 loop spans 14 amino acids. V shed 4 bases and J 5 bases; nucleotides not matched to a gene: 4. CDR1 LGHNA and CDR2 YSLEER come from the germline V gene.

This clone was observed a handful of times. The CDR3 protein is CASSPNPYSNQPQHF. The CDR3 nucleotides read TGCGCCAGCAGCCCCAACCCCTATAGCAATCAGCCCCAGCATTTT. The chain employs TRBV4-3 and TRBJ1-5; D remains ambiguous. V was shortened by 4 bases and J by 0 bases, with 10 bases between the two germline ends. The CDR3 contains 15 residues. CDR1 is LGHNA and CDR2 is YSLEER in the germline V gene.

This rearrangement joins TRBV7-3 to TRBJ2-1, with 8 bases aligning to TRBD2. CDR3 length equals 16 residues. With V trimmed by 1 base and J by 0 bases, 2 bases remained unmatched. Germline V gives CDR1 SGHTA, CDR2 FQGTGA. The CDR3 protein is CASSLNSGGSYNEQFF. The CDR3 bases are TGTGCCAGCAGCTTAAACAGCGGGGGCTCCTACAATGAGCAGTTCTTC.